Below, one T cell receptor (beta chain) is given with its context. Its specific antigen is unknown. TCRdb lists the instrument as NextSeq 550. The Human TCR Profiling Kit (MiLaboratory) was used to make UMI-labeled 5' RACE TRB cDNA libraries. cDNA synthesis used the entire amount of extracted RNA, and PCR amplification then used the entire amount of cDNA produced. Libraries were prepared in parallel using an identical number of PCR cycles. As for how the authors treated the data: With a minimum of two reads required per UMI, MIGEC and MiXCR pulled out about 50,000 +/- 10,000 unique UMI-labeled TRB cDNA molecules from each library. On average, approximately 40,000 +/- 10,000 functional in-frame TRB CDR3 nucleotide clonotypes lacking stop codons were found per library. After each sample was downsampled to 5000 UMI-labeled TRB molecules, VDJtools was used to calculate diversity metrics such as normalized Shannon-Wiener and Chao1. Clonotype-size-weighted physicochemical properties of the central five CDR3 residues (interaction energy, strength, volume and Kidera factor 4) were computed in VDJtools. After TCRdb reprocessed the reads, each CDR3 protein sequence was kept as one row, without DNA. Clone size and V and J calls follow TCRdb, not the original study. The sample's records list around 57,000 distinct CDR3 sequences. The ten largest account for around 24% of the sample.

CDR1 and CDR2 were assigned from the germline V gene (reference sequence) as LNHNV and YYDKDF. From the cysteine up to the phenylalanine, the CDR3 has a length of 15 residues. The DNA sequence is not available. The record originates from a study of CXCR3-negative and CXCR3-positive naive CD8 T cells (dated by TCRdb to between 2018 and 2021). For the study in its entirety: In total, around 150 million TRB reads were obtained, or roughly 1.5 +/- 0.3 million reads per library. Diversity and physicochemical repertoire analyses covered under twelve donors pooled from two independent experiments. The TRBV-TRBJ cluster analysis covered naive subsets from a handful of donors and memory cells from 3 donors.

For every CD8+ T cell subset, approximately 300,000 cells were flow-sorted straight into RLT lysis buffer, and each subset was sorted in triplicate. Peripheral blood mononuclear cells were isolated from buffy coats using standard density gradient centrifugation. An RNeasy Mini Kit was used to extract total RNA from the sorted cells. Results the study describes overall, beyond this receptor: Because surface CD5, which has been linked to self-reactivity in mice, was comparable between naive subsets, TCR interaction strength was also inferred from TRB CDR3 physicochemical properties. CXCR3 expression partially decreased after cryopreservation, so most assays used freshly isolated PBMCs. Comparably high repertoire diversity was found in both naive subsets, whereas much lower repertoire diversity was found in memory CD8+ T cells. Within the same donor, TRBV-TRBJ usage looked similar between naive CXCR3-negative and CXCR3-positive cells, but memory cells had distinct patterns.

The source of this sequence is a human donor in good health. Some clones in this sample may be carry-over from other donors' samples. This chain joins TRBV15 to TRBJ2-7; TCRdb returns TRBD2, unconfirmable since there is no DNA. Sequencing used memory CD8+ T cells from blood. The cell subset or site label for this specimen denotes: conventional CD8+ memory T cells (TMEM), sorted as controls. The CDR3 corresponds to CATSSRTGGGHEQYF.